What follows is one T cell receptor (beta chain) and its context. Method: immunoSEQ multiplex PCR; TCRdb's copy keeps in-frame clones and lacks some. In the table there are about 98,000 clones, around 80% of which are singletons. The data stem from a study of control samples from healthy donors and cancer patients. This CDR3 contains 16 residues. Per germline, CDR1 SGHNT and CDR2 YYREEE (reference sequence). V dropped 3 bases and J dropped 2; count of bases not matched to a gene: 6. Sequencing was carried out using blood. The chain links TRBV5-4 to TRBJ2-5; 11 positions match TRBD2. This TCR was recovered from a woman aged 25 to 39 in good health. The CDR3 bases are TGTGCCAGCAGCTCCCTAGCGGGGGGACATCAAGAGACCCAGTACTTC. It specifies CASSSLAGGHQETQYF. The full variable domain, its missing parts supplied by reference TRBV5-4 and TRBJ2-5, is ETGVTQSPTHLIKTRGQQVTLRCSSQSGHNTVSWYQQALGQGPQFIFQYYREEENGRGNFPPRFSGLQFPNYSSELNVNALELDDSALYLCASSSLAGGHQETQYFGPGTRLLVL.